The sequence of this T cell receptor beta chain was determined in a study of CD8 T cells in Susac syndrome. CD8+ and CD4+ T cells from blood underwent TCR beta sequencing. The patients who served as multiple sclerosis controls were treatment-naive and had stable or active relapsing-remitting disease that fulfilled the revised McDonald criteria. Reverse transcription used about 0.45 to 1 ug RNA and random hexamers. One entry per CDR3 protein, called by TCRdb with MiXCR from the immunoSEQ multiplex PCR reads. In the table there are approximately 300,000 distinct CDR3 sequences, approximately 85% of which are singletons. CDR3 length equals 15 residues. V lost 4 bases to trimming and J lost 3 bases; unmatched junction nucleotides: 10. Germline V gene lookup returns CDR1 SGHRS and CDR2 YFSETQ.

V gene TRBV5-1 combines with J gene TRBJ2-7; 7 bases map to TRBD1. The source material was CD8+ T cells from PBMCs. The receptor was isolated from a human donor with multiple sclerosis. The DNA for the CDR3 is TGCGCCAGCAGCCCTGAGCCCCAGGGGGTCTACGAGCAGTACTTC. Amino acids: CASSPEPQGVYEQYF.